This record looks at one T cell receptor (beta chain) sequence and its context. The antigen this receptor binds is unknown. No base quality information exists; no much larger clone differs at one position. Inclusive of the bounding cysteine and phenylalanine, the CDR3 is 14 residues long. Left in the record is the CDR3 DNA by itself, 42 bases read in frame from the first base. The germline V end is reduced by 5 bases and the J end by 5 bases; junction bases left unmatched: 7. Looking up the germline V gene (reference sequence) yields CDR1 LNHNV and CDR2 YYDKDF. The sample belongs to a study of shared clonotypes between healthy human individuals (TCRdb year 2020). The study in broad terms: The cohort included three men and a couple of women between 18 and 49 years of age. The study deeply sequenced blood TCR repertoires of about 5 healthy adults to estimate repertoire size and the extent of clonotype sharing between individuals. Different laboratories and diverse techniques were used to prepare libraries and sequence TCR repertoires, to increase sequencing depth and limit assay-specific biases. Between about 0.85 and 9.5 billion PBMCs per donor were obtained by leukapheresis. Results and caveats for the whole study, not just this receptor: Because the study included a small number of donors, the genetic and exposure-history diversity represented was limited. Sampling was restricted to blood, and TCR repertoires in tissue are likely to differ from TCR repertoires in blood. Pairwise subsampling led to the expectation that sequencing depth would affect the degree of clonotype sharing among donors.

The donors were healthy, HIV-negative adults who had no recently reported acute infections or vaccinations. Only Caucasian adults living in Nashville, Tennessee, USA were represented among the donors. In the unsorted samples, 87 million or so PBMCs were counted, and genomic DNA was extracted using the QIAamp DNA Blood Mini kit. Blood was obtained by leukapheresis, after which PBMCs were separated by Ficoll-Histopaque density gradient centrifugation and cryopreserved in liquid nitrogen vapor phase. Using the deep immunoSEQ assay, TCR CDR3 regions were amplified from genomic DNA by multiplex PCR. Extracted genomic DNA from each cell subset was distributed evenly across all wells of several immunoSEQ 96-well plates, and each plate was treated as a replicate. Each replicate PCR for unsorted PBMC received roughly 290 ng genomic DNA, equal to 30,000 or so T cell genomes. Ten immunoSEQ deep assay plates were used to sequence the unsorted PBMC genomic DNA. Purified libraries were quantified with a Qubit 3.0 fluorometer, sized on a Bioanalyzer 2100, and re-quantified with the KAPA Library Quantification kit. Each immunoSEQ 96-well plate was sequenced on its own single-read 150-cycle Illumina NextSeq 550 flow cell. As for the original processing: The immunoSEQ output contained only junctional sequences without quality scores, so filtering could not match that applied to full-length reads. To assign V/J genes and CDR3, sequences were annotated using PyIR, a Python wrapper for IgBLAST v1.9, with IMGT germline references. Reads with weak V/J assignments (E-value above 1e-6), missing CDR3, stop codons, out-of-frame junctions, or ambiguous translated residues were removed. A V3J clonotype was defined by an identical inferred V gene, J gene, and CDR3 amino acid sequence. To compute the percentage overlap between repertoires, the number of shared unique clonotypes was divided by the size of the smaller repertoire. Repertoire richness was assessed with RTK rarefaction, the Chao1 estimator, and Recon v2.1 estimates of unobserved clonotypes. Sourced from immuneACCESS, this table was stored by TCRdb with only in-frame sequences that have V and J called. A share of the clones is absent; for the studies checked, an unresolved V gene accounts for under half, and the remainder has no known explanation. That table supplies the V and J calls and clone size; D and trimming were determined from the DNA. The sample records 450,000 to 500,000 clones, approximately 82% of which are singletons. Approximately 12% of the sample is in the top ten clones.

Sequenced sample: PBMCs. The chain is assembled from TRBV15 and TRBJ2-5; 8 central bases correspond to TRBD2. The sequence derives from a woman aged 40-49 years in good health. Some clones in this sample may be carry-over from other donors' samples. The nucleotide sequence reads TGTGCCACCAGCTCCGGACTAGCTGGGGAGACCCAGTACTTC. This translates into CATSSGLAGETQYF.